This T cell receptor (beta chain) was documented in a study of cytomegalovirus exposure and HLA in healthy donors. Study-level background: Researchers found that about 84% of over 350 genotyped donors fell within the Caucasian-associated ancestry cluster.

The study ran its PCR with 60 Vbeta and 13 Jbeta primers. Clones were read by immunoSEQ multiplex PCR, and TCRdb kept only the in-frame ones, dropping some. Here the sample spans over 100,000 clones, 55% to 75% being singletons. Germline CDR1 and CDR2: MNHNS and SASEGT. The CDR3 sequence is 15 residues long. V shed 3 bases, J shed 7 bases, and the junction held 2 bases outside the gene matches. Study-wide results and limits: Productive rates of about 87% or about 30% were seen for most TCR beta V segments in an earlier analysis. Some V segments (TRBV6-2 and TRBV6-3 among them) were excluded as indistinguishable. Fewer N-insertions than the roughly 630-donor mean were reportedly shown by an Asian-associated ancestry cluster in a later analysis.

A remark on this clone: What it binds is unknown.

The chain couples TRBV6-1 to TRBJ2-5; TRBD2 aligns across 16 bases. Material: PBMCs. The source is a woman in her 70s in good health and CMV-seropositive. In nucleotides, the CDR3 is TGTGCCAGCAGTGAGGGGACTAGCGGGGGGGGGACCCAGTACTTC. This translates into CASSEGTSGGGTQYF.